This is a list of T cell receptor beta chains from one sample in a study of blood T cell repertoires in COVID-19. The repertoire was sequenced with immunoSEQ multiplex PCR; TCRdb's copy has only in-frame clones and lacks some. Of approximately 70,000 clones listed, under 80% are singletons. What was sequenced was PBMCs or T cells enriched from blood (not recorded which). The receptors were sampled from a woman aged 60-75 years who had been exposed to COVID-19. Each CDR3 is given with its conserved first and last residue. A D gene is named only where the DNA matches it firmly. Expanded clones are given a class, and other clones once, few, many or no size at all.

abundance,v_gene,d_gene,j_gene,CDR3aa,CDR3nt
.,TRBV10-3,.,TRBJ1-2,CAITERGMSGGYTF,TGTGCCATCACCGAGCGGGGGATGTCGGGGGGCTACACCTTC
.,TRBV30,TRBD1,TRBJ1-5,CAWSQAQGQPQHF,TGTGCCTGGAGTCAAGCACAGGGGCAGCCCCAGCATTTT
.,TRBV21-1,.,TRBJ1-6,CASSRTGNSPLHF,TGTGCCAGCAGCCGGACGGGGAATTCACCCCTCCACTTT
.,TRBV7-2,.,TRBJ1-3,CASSVDGGIFGNTIYF,TGTGCCAGCAGCGTCGACGGGGGAATCTTTGGAAACACCATATATTTT
.,TRBV6-5,.,TRBJ1-1,CASIGGTEAFF,TGTGCCAGCATAGGGGGCACTGAAGCTTTCTTT
.,TRBV5-1,.,TRBJ2-1,CASSPRRESYNEQFF,TGCGCCAGCAGCCCTAGGCGGGAATCCTACAATGAGCAGTTCTTC
few,TRBV14,.,TRBJ2-5,CASSPRQDLLETQYF,TGTGCCAGCAGCCCCCGACAGGACCTGTTAGAGACCCAGTACTTC
.,TRBV6-5,.,TRBJ1-2,CASSYSIPGGVAGYTF,TGTGCCAGCAGTTACTCCATCCCGGGAGGGGTAGCTGGCTACACCTTC
.,TRBV15,.,TRBJ1-4,CATSREEATGARGEKLFF,TGTGCCACCAGCAGAGAAGAGGCTACCGGGGCTCGGGGGGAAAAACTGTTTTTT
.,TRBV11-2,.,TRBJ1-5,CASSPGGRGQPQHF,TGTGCCAGCAGCCCGGGGGGACGGGGTCAGCCCCAGCATTTT
few,TRBV7-9,TRBD1,TRBJ1-2,CASSVGQEARGYTF,TGTGCCAGCAGCGTGGGACAGGAAGCCCGGGGCTACACCTTC
.,TRBV24-1,.,TRBJ2-1,CATSGAGPTGNEQFF,TGTGCCACCAGTGGGGCGGGACCTACGGGAAATGAGCAGTTCTTC
.,TRBV29-1,.,TRBJ1-1,CSVRQIEAFF,TGCAGCGTCCGACAGATTGAAGCTTTCTTT
.,TRBV7-9,TRBD1,TRBJ1-1,CASSPHTQGTAFRAFF,TGTGCCAGCAGCCCTCATACCCAGGGGACAGCTTTTAGGGCTTTCTTT
.,TRBV2,TRBD2,TRBJ2-3,CASKISGENTDTQYF,TGTGCCAGCAAGATTAGCGGGGAGAACACAGATACGCAGTATTTT
.,TRBV28,.,TRBJ1-4,CASSPVGGREKLFF,TGTGCCAGCAGCCCCGTCGGGGGGCGCGAAAAACTGTTTTTT
.,TRBV28,.,TRBJ2-5,CASSPYSGETQYF,TGTGCCAGCAGTCCCTACTCGGGAGAGACCCAGTACTTC
.,TRBV6-2/TRBV6-3,.,TRBJ2-1,CASSFLGNEQFF,TGTGCCAGCAGTTTTCTAGGCAATGAGCAGTTCTTC
.,TRBV13,.,TRBJ2-1,CASSLANYNEQFF,TGTGCCAGCAGCTTAGCCAACTACAATGAGCAGTTCTTC
.,TRBV7-7,TRBD1,TRBJ2-1,CASSLAGTGVIGEQFF,TGTGCTAGCAGCTTAGCGGGGACAGGGGTTATCGGTGAGCAGTTCTTC
few,TRBV5-1,.,TRBJ2-3,CASGGTVSDTQYF,TGCGCCAGCGGCGGGACAGTGTCAGATACGCAGTATTTT
.,TRBV5-1,TRBD2,TRBJ2-1,CASSLGQVAGSYNEQFF,TGCGCCAGCAGCTTGGGCCAGGTAGCGGGCTCCTACAATGAGCAGTTCTTC
.,TRBV5-3,TRBD2,TRBJ2-5,CARSFSGGKETQYF,TGTGCCAGAAGCTTCAGCGGGGGAAAAGAGACCCAGTACTTC
.,TRBV5-1,.,TRBJ2-5,CASSLVGLEETQYF,TGCGCCAGCAGCTTGGTGGGCTTAGAAGAGACCCAGTACTTC
.,TRBV19,.,TRBJ2-5,CASSIIKAETQYF,TGTGCCAGTAGTATAATCAAAGCGGAGACCCAGTACTTC
once,TRBV24-1,.,TRBJ2-2,CATSDPLNTGELFF,TGTGCCACCAGTGATCCACTGAACACCGGGGAGCTGTTTTTT
.,TRBV5-8,TRBD2,TRBJ2-5,CASSLRLAGDLRQETQYF,TGTGCCAGCAGCCTGAGACTAGCGGGAGACCTCCGCCAAGAGACCCAGTACTTC
.,TRBV15,.,TRBJ2-4,CATSRDPNPVLAKNIQYF,TGTGCCACCAGCAGAGATCCGAATCCGGTTCTAGCCAAAAACATTCAGTACTTC
.,TRBV7-9,TRBD1,TRBJ2-7,CASSSPGQGSYEQYF,TGTGCCAGCAGCTCTCCGGGACAGGGGTCCTACGAGCAGTACTTC
.,TRBV2,.,TRBJ1-6,CASHRDYNSPLHF,TGTGCCAGTCACCGGGACTATAATTCACCCCTCCACTTT
.,TRBV27,.,TRBJ2-5,CASSSQTQGFGGTQYF,TGTGCCAGCAGCTCACAGACACAGGGATTCGGAGGGACCCAGTACTTC
.,TRBV18,TRBD2,TRBJ2-3,CASSPSGVAQYF,TGTGCCAGCTCACCAAGCGGGGTGGCGCAGTATTTT
.,TRBV6-5,.,TRBJ2-2,CASSYKRTGPGELFF,TGTGCCAGCAGTTACAAAAGGACTGGTCCCGGGGAGCTGTTTTTT
few,TRBV7-8,TRBD1,TRBJ1-1,CASSSRQGHKSEAFF,TGTGCCAGCAGCAGCCGACAGGGCCACAAATCTGAAGCTTTCTTT
.,TRBV6-5,.,TRBJ1-1,CASRLRAPNTEAFF,TGTGCCAGCAGACTCAGGGCTCCGAACACTGAAGCTTTCTTT
.,TRBV24-1,.,TRBJ2-5,CATSDTVQDRTQYF,TGTGCCACCAGTGATACAGTCCAAGACCGGACCCAGTACTTC
.,TRBV5-1,TRBD1,TRBJ2-7,CASSATGAYEQYF,TGCGCCAGCAGCGCTACAGGGGCCTACGAGCAGTACTTC
.,TRBV11-2,.,TRBJ2-2,CASSLDFAGNTGELFF,TGTGCCAGCAGCTTAGATTTCGCAGGGAACACCGGGGAGCTGTTTTTT
few,TRBV2,.,TRBJ2-2,CASTLRPAETGELFF,TGTGCCAGCACTTTGAGGCCTGCAGAGACCGGGGAGCTGTTTTTT
.,TRBV9,.,TRBJ1-2,CASSVGFGRVNLYDGYTF,TGTGCCAGCAGCGTAGGCTTCGGCAGGGTAAATCTTTATGATGGCTACACCTTC
few,TRBV27,TRBD1,TRBJ2-7,CASRDRAGEQYF,TGTGCCAGCCGGGACAGGGCCGGCGAGCAGTACTTC
few,TRBV28,TRBD1,TRBJ1-4,CASSWQGARSEKLFF,TGTGCCAGCAGTTGGCAGGGGGCGCGTAGTGAAAAACTGTTTTTT
.,TRBV7-9,.,TRBJ2-5,CASSPGLAGRETQYF,TGTGCCAGCAGTCCTGGACTTGCAGGCCGGGAGACCCAGTACTTC
.,TRBV10-3,.,TRBJ1-2,CAISADIGSYGYTF,TGTGCCATCAGTGCGGACATAGGATCCTATGGCTACACCTTC
.,TRBV9,TRBD1,TRBJ2-3,CASSVEGARTTDTQYF,TGTGCCAGCAGCGTTGAGGGGGCGCGTACAACAGATACGCAGTATTTT
few,TRBV11-2,.,TRBJ2-1,CASSLEDFNEQFF,TGTGCCAGCAGCTTAGAGGACTTTAATGAGCAGTTCTTC
.,TRBV4-1,.,TRBJ1-5,CASSHGDNQPQHF,TGCGCCAGCAGCCACGGGGACAATCAGCCCCAGCATTTT
once,TRBV5-4,.,TRBJ1-2,CASSSEPQGFGGYTF,TGTGCCAGCAGCTCGGAGCCGCAGGGATTCGGCGGCTACACCTTC
.,TRBV5-8,.,TRBJ2-5,CASTFGFRETQYF,TGTGCCAGCACCTTCGGTTTCCGGGAGACCCAGTACTTC
.,TRBV19,.,TRBJ2-7,CASSIRQSPYEQYF,TGTGCCAGTAGTATCCGTCAGTCCCCCTACGAGCAGTACTTC